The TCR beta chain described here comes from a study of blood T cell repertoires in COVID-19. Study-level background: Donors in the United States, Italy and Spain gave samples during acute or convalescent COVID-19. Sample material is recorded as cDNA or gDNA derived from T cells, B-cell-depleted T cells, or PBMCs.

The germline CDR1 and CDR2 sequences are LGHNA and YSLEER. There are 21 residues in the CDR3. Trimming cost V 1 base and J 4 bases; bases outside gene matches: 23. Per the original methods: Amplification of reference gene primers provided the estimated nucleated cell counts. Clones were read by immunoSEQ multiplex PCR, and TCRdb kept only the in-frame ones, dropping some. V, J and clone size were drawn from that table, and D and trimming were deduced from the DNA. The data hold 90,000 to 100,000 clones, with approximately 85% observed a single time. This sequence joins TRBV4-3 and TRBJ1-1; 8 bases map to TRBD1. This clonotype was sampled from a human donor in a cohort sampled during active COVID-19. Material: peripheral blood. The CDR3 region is CASSQGTQGGGVLRRGTEAFF. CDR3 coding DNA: TGCGCCAGCAGCCAAGGGACACAGGGGGGTGGAGTGTTGCGGCGGGGCACTGAAGCTTTCTTT.